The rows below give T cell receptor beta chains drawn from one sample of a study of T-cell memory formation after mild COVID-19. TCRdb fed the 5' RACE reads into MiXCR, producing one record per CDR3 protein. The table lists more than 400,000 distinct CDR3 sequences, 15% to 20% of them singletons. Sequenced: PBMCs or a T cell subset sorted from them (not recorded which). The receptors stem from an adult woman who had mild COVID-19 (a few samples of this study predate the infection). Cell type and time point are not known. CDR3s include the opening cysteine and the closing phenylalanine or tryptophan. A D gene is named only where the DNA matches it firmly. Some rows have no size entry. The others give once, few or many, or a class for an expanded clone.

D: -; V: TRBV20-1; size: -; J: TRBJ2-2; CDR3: CSARERGKNTGELFF; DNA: TGCAGTGCTAGAGAAAGGGGGAAGAACACCGGGGAGCTGTTTTTT
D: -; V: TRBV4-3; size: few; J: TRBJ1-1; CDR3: CASSQEFRDTEAFF; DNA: TGCGCCAGCAGCCAAGAGTTTAGGGACACTGAAGCTTTCTTT
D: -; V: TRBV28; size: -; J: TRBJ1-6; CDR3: CASSLESPGAHNSPLHF; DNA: TGTGCCAGCAGTTTAGAGTCCCCAGGGGCCCATAATTCACCCCTCCACTTT
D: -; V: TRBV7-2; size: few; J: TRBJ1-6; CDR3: CASSLSNGGSPLHF; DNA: TGTGCCAGCAGCTTATCAAACGGGGGTTCACCCCTCCACTTT
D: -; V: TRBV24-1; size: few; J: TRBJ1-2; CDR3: CATSEGAVYGYTF; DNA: TGTGCCACCAGTGAAGGGGCAGTCTATGGCTACACCTTC
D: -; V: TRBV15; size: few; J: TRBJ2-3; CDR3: CATSSRGLGTDTQYF; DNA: TGTGCCACCAGCAGCAGAGGGTTAGGCACAGATACGCAGTATTTT
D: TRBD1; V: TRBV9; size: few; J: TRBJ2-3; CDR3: CASSPTGRSTDTQYF; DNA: TGTGCCAGCAGCCCGACAGGGCGGAGCACAGATACGCAGTATTTT
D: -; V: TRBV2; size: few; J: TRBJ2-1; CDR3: CASSNQGYEQFF; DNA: TGTGCCAGCAGTAACCAGGGGTATGAGCAGTTCTTC
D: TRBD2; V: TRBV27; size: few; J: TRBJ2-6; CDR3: CASSFRLAGSGANVLTF; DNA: TGTGCCAGCAGTTTTAGACTAGCGGGCTCTGGGGCCAACGTCCTGACTTTC
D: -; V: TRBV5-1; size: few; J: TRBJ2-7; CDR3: CASSPRTALEQYF; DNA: TGCGCCAGCAGCCCCCGGACGGCTTTGGAGCAGTACTTC
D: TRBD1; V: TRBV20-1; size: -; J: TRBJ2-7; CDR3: CSATHPTGGWLEQYF; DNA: TGCAGTGCGACCCACCCGACAGGGGGATGGCTCGAGCAGTACTTC
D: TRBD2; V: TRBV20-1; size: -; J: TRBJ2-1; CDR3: CSAATSGRSQFF; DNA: TGCAGTGCCGCGACTAGCGGGAGATCACAGTTCTTC
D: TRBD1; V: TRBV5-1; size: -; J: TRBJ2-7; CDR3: CASSFGQGASYEQYF; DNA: TGCGCCAGCAGCTTCGGACAGGGGGCGTCCTACGAGCAGTACTTC
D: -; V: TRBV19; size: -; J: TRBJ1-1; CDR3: CASSHPFAEAFF; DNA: TGTGCCAGTAGTCACCCTTTTGCGGAAGCTTTCTTT
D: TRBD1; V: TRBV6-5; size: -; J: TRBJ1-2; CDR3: CASSSVRGPGYTF; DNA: TGTGCCAGCAGTAGCGTCAGGGGGCCGGGCTACACCTTC
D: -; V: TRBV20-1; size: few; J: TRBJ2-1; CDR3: CSARDVATPYNEQFF; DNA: TGCAGTGCTAGAGACGTAGCGACACCCTACAATGAGCAGTTCTTC
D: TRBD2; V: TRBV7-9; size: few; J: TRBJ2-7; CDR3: CASSLDYATSGTYEQYF; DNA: TGTGCCAGCAGCTTAGACTATGCGACTAGCGGGACCTACGAGCAGTACTTC
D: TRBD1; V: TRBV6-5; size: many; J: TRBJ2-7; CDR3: CASSVTGGYEQYF; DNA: TGTGCCAGCAGTGTCACAGGGGGCTACGAGCAGTACTTC
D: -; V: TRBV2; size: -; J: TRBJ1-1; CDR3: CASSVNMNTEAFF; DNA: TGTGCCAGCAGTGTGAATATGAACACTGAAGCTTTCTTT
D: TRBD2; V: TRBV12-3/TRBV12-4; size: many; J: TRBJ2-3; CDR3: CASRPRLAGSADTQYF; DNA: TGTGCCAGCAGGCCACGACTAGCTGGGTCGGCAGATACGCAGTATTTT
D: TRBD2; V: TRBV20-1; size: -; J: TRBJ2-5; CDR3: CSARRPGTSEETQYF; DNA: TGCAGTGCTAGACGACCCGGGACTAGCGAAGAGACCCAGTACTTC
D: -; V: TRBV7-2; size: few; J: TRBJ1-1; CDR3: CASSLQGRGNTEAFF; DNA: TGTGCCAGCAGCTTACAGGGAAGGGGTAACACTGAAGCTTTCTTT
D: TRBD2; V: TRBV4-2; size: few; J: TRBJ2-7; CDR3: CASSPWTSGSHEQYF; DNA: TGTGCCAGCAGCCCTTGGACTAGCGGGAGCCACGAGCAGTACTTC
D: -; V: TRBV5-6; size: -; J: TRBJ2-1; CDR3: CASSEGNEQFF; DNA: TGTGCCAGCAGTGAGGGAAATGAGCAGTTCTTC
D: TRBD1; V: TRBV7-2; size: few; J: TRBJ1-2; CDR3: CASSFRTGVPLYGYTF; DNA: TGTGCCAGCAGCTTTAGGACAGGGGTCCCCCTCTATGGCTACACCTTC
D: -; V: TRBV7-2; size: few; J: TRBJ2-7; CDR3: CASSLDGRLSSYEQYF; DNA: TGTGCCAGCAGCTTAGACGGTAGACTGAGCTCCTACGAGCAGTACTTC
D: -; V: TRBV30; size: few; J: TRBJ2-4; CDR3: CAWTRDVLRTPSAKNIQYF; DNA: TGTGCCTGGACCAGAGATGTATTGCGGACTCCTTCAGCCAAAAACATTCAGTACTTC
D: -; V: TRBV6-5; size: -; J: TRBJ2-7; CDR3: CASNGRGVHEQYF; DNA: TGTGCCAGCAATGGCAGGGGTGTGCACGAGCAGTACTTC
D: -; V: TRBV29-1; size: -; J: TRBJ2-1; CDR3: CSVEDRQWGTDYNEQFF; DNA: TGCAGCGTTGAAGATCGGCAATGGGGAACAGATTACAATGAGCAGTTCTTC